Each of the 8 T cell receptor beta chains below was sequenced from the same sample in a study of blood T cell repertoires in COVID-19. Data came from immunoSEQ multiplex PCR; TCRdb stores just in-frame clones and leaves some out. This table holds a few hundred thousand clones, around 87% found once. Source material: PBMCs or T cells enriched from blood (not recorded which). The source of these receptors is a man in his forties in a cohort exposed to, infected with or recovered from COVID-19 (not recorded which).

V gene TRBV7-9 combines with J gene TRBJ2-7, with D possibly being TRBD2 (5 bases). The CDR3 runs to 15 residues. Looked up from germline, CDR1 is SEHNR and CDR2 is FQNEAQ (reference sequence). Trimming took off 0 bases at V and 5 bases at J, with 14 bases between the two ends. The chain's CDR3 is CASSLARGNTDEQYF. The CDR3 bases are TGTGCCAGCAGCTTAGCGCGAGGGAACACCGACGAGCAGTACTTC.

The chain joins TRBV6-1 to TRBJ1-5; 7 nucleotides match TRBD1. With V trimmed by 2 bases and J by 3 bases, 7 bases remained unmatched. The CDR3 totals 16 residues. Germline V gives CDR1 MNHNS, CDR2 SASEGT. CDR3 region: CASSERAGGTNQPQHF. CDR3 DNA sequence: TGTGCCAGCAGTGAACGGGCAGGGGGTACCAATCAGCCCCAGCATTTT.

The chain combines TRBV27 with TRBJ1-2, with 7 positions matching TRBD1. Germline lookup yields CDR1 MNHEY and CDR2 SMNVEV (reference sequence). This CDR3 is 15 amino acids long. Unmatched junction bases numbered 10, after V lost 5 bases and J lost 4 bases. The DNA of the CDR3 is TGTGCCAGCAGTCCCGGACAGGCCCTCGTCTATGGCTACACCTTC. Protein: CASSPGQALVYGYTF.

The chain links TRBV5-1 to TRBJ1-2; 9 positions match TRBD1. V shed 4 bases, J shed 8 bases, and the junction held 6 bases outside the gene matches. This CDR3 region has 13 residues. From germline, CDR1 is SGHRS and CDR2 YFSETQ. CDR3 in amino acids: CASSPQGAGGYTF. DNA of the CDR3: TGCGCCAGCAGCCCACAGGGGGCCGGGGGCTACACCTTC.

The rearrangement links TRBV18 to TRBJ2-3; TRBD2 agrees at 10 bases. The germline V gene has CDR1 KGHSH and CDR2 LQKENI. This CDR3 contains 15 residues. Trimming cost V 4 bases and J 1 base; bases outside gene matches: 2. The CDR3 sequence: CASSLGTSGTDTQYF. The CDR3 DNA reads as TGTGCCAGCTCACTAGGGACTAGCGGCACAGATACGCAGTATTTT.

The V gene is TRBV29-1, the J gene TRBJ2-7; 9 bases map to TRBD1. J was trimmed by 3 bases and V by 5 bases; bases with no gene match: 5. Per germline, CDR1 SQVTM and CDR2 ANQGSEA. This CDR3 region has 13 residues. CDR3 amino acids: CSVSMGQGYEQYF. The CDR3 bases are TGCAGCGTTTCTATGGGACAGGGCTACGAGCAGTACTTC.

The chain is built from TRBV25-1 and TRBJ1-1; 9 bases map to TRBD1. The germline V gene encodes CDR1 MGHDK and CDR2 SYGVNS. This CDR3 comprises 13 residues. Losses at the gene ends were 8 bases for V and 5 bases for J; bases not matched to a gene: 6. In DNA form, the CDR3 reads TGTGCCAGCTCGGGACAGGGAGGGACTGAAGCTTTCTTT. It codes for CASSGQGGTEAFF.

This chain uses TRBV6-2 or TRBV6-3 with TRBJ2-7; TRBD1 matches at 9 bases. With 4 bases clipped from V and 2 bases from J, the junction kept 6 bases outside the gene matches. Germline V gene data show CDR1 as MNHEY and CDR2 as SVGEGT. This CDR3 comprises 15 residues. Written as DNA, the CDR3 is TGTGCCAGCAGTTCGCTTGGACAGGGGCCCTACGAGCAGTACTTC. It codes for CASSSLGQGPYEQYF.